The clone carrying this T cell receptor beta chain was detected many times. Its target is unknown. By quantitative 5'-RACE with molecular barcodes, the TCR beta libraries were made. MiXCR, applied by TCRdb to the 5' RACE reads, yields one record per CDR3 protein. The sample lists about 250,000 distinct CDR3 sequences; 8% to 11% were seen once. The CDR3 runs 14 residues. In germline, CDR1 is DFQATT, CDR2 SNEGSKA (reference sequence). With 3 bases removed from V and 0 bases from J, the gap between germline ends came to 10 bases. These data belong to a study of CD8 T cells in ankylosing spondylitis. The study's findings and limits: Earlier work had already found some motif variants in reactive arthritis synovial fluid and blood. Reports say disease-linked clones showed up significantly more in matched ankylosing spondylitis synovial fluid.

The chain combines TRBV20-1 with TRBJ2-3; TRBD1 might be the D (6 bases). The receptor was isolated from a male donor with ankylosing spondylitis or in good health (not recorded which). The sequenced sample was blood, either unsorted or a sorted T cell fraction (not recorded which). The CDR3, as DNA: TGCAGTGCTAGGCGACAGGCTAGCACAGATACGCAGTATTTT. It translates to CSARRQASTDTQYF.